Listed here are 8 T cell receptor beta chains from one sample, sequenced in a study of blood T cell repertoires in COVID-19 (dated by TCRdb to 2020 to 2021). Receptor amplification or capture employed the immunoSEQ multiplex PCR assay. Sourced from immuneACCESS, this table was stored by TCRdb with only in-frame sequences that have V and J called. A share of the clones is absent; for the studies checked, an unresolved V gene accounts for under half, and the remainder has no known explanation. The sample includes some 340,000 clones, with about 85% observed a single time. Roughly 3.9% of the sample comes from the top ten. Sequencing was done on a sample of peripheral blood. All receptors come from a woman aged 18-30 years with acute or convalescent COVID-19.

The chain joins TRBV3-1 (or the pseudogene TRBV3-2) to TRBJ2-3; D may be TRBD2 (6 bases). CDR3 size: 15 residues. Germline CDR1 LGHDT, CDR2 YNNKEL (reference sequence). V was trimmed by 0 bases and J by 1 base, leaving 8 bases between them. The CDR3 DNA sequence: TGTGCCAGCAGCCAAGATCCGGGGGGCACAGATACGCAGTATTTT. Protein: CASSQDPGGTDTQYF.

This clone was detected only once. This chain uses TRBV30 with TRBJ2-2; 7 bases agree with TRBD2. Germline CDR1 GTSNPN, CDR2 SVGIG (reference sequence). Germline trimming cut 2 bases from V and 4 bases from J; bases unmatched to any gene: 1. The CDR3 covers 13 residues. CDR3 sequence: CAWSRTSTGELFF. CDR3 bases: TGTGCCTGGAGTCGGACTAGCACCGGGGAGCTGTTTTTT.

This chain connects TRBV7-9 to TRBJ2-3, with D perhaps TRBD1 (6 bases). V was pared by 6 bases and J by 10 bases, with 14 bases between. CDR3 size: 12 residues. In germline, CDR1 is SEHNR, CDR2 FQNEAQ (reference sequence). The CDR3 region has the DNA TGTGCCAGCAGGCCAGGGGAAGGCGCGCAGTATTTT. Translated: CASRPGEGAQYF.

V and J are TRBV5-8 and TRBJ2-2; D might be TRBD2 (5 bases). V lost 4 bases to trimming and J lost 6 bases, with 10 bases between them. The CDR3 has 13 amino acids. The V gene's germline CDR1 is SGHTS and CDR2 YDEGEE. The CDR3 spells CASSPTRAGELFF. CDR3 DNA: TGTGCCAGCAGCCCTACTAGGGCCGGGGAGCTGTTTTTT.

The chain carries TRBV24-1 and TRBJ1-5; TRBD1 is a possible D gene (5 bases). There are 15 residues in the CDR3. Germline V gene lookup returns CDR1 KGHDR and CDR2 SFDVKD. The V end was cut by 8 bases, the J end by 3 bases, with 16 bases between. The CDR3 loop is CATISVGVHNQPQHF. CDR3 in DNA: TGTGCCACCATCTCGGTAGGGGTTCACAATCAGCCCCAGCATTTT.

The gene calls are TRBV11-2 and TRBJ2-5, with 9 bases lining up with TRBD1. V gave up 5 bases and J gave up 7 bases; unmatched junction bases: 5. This CDR3 comprises 13 residues. Per the germline V gene, CDR1 is SGHAT and CDR2 is FQNNGV. The CDR3 reads CASSPGQGMTQYF. The CDR3 DNA reads TGTGCCAGCAGCCCCGGACAGGGGATGACCCAGTACTTC.

The chain carries TRBV4-1 and TRBJ2-7, with 8 bases aligning to TRBD1. The CDR3 length is 16 residues. The germline V gene encodes CDR1 MGHRA and CDR2 YSYEKL. V lost 0 bases, J lost 3 bases, and 7 bases stayed unmatched. DNA for the CDR3: TGCGCCAGCAGCCAAGACAGGACAGGGACCCGCTACGAGCAGTACTTC. It encodes CASSQDRTGTRYEQYF.

The chain joins TRBV4-2 to TRBJ1-1; D may be TRBD1 (5 bases). This CDR3 contains 16 residues. The V gene lost 1 base and the J gene lost 4 bases, with 16 bases spanning the gap. The germline V gene encodes CDR1 LGHNA and CDR2 YNFKEQ. This CDR3 is CASSQAHHSGGTEAFF. CDR3 DNA sequence: TGTGCCAGCAGCCAAGCACACCATTCCGGGGGCACTGAAGCTTTCTTT.